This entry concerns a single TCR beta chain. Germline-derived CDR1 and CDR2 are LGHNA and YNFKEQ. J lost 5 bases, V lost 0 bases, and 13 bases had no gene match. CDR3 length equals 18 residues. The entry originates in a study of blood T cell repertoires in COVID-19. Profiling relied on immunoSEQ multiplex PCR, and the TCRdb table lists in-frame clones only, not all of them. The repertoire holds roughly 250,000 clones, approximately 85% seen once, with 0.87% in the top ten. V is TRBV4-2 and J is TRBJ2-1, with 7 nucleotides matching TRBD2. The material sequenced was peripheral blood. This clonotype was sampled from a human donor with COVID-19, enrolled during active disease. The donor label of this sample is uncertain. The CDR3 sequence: CASSQDLPASGADNEQFF. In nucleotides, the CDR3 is TGTGCCAGCAGCCAAGATCTTCCGGCTAGCGGAGCTGACAATGAGCAGTTCTTC.